The 28 T cell receptor beta chains reported below all come from one sample, sequenced in a study of blood T cells in healthy people across ages. A second about 6 to 12 cycle PCR used barcoded and J-beta primers. TCRdb analysed the 5' RACE reads with MiXCR anew, one entry per CDR3 protein. The sample includes 1.5 million to 2 million distinct CDR3 sequences, 39% of them seen just once. The specimen was blood. The receptors were sampled from a human donor in good health.

This clonotype was found a few times. The rearrangement uses TRBV28 and TRBJ2-5; TRBD1 or TRBD2 may be the D gene (6 bases each). V lost 1 base and J 7 bases, leaving 13 bases between the germline ends. Germline CDR1 is MDHEN and CDR2 is SYDVKM. The CDR3 loop spans 14 amino acids. The CDR3 DNA is TGTGCCAGCAGTTTATTCACAGGAGGGGGGACCCAGTACTTC. Protein product: CASSLFTGGGTQYF. Full variable domain (rest looked up from reference TRBV28 and TRBJ2-5): DVKVTQSSRYLVKRTGEKVFLECVQDMDHENMFWYRQDPGLGLRLIYFSYDVKMKEKGDIPEGYSVSREKKERFSLILESASTNQTSMYLCASSLFTGGGTQYFGPGTRLLVL.

The rearrangement uses TRBV20-1 and TRBJ1-4, with no clear D. This CDR3 is 13 amino acids long. V lost 5 bases and J 3 bases, leaving 10 bases between the germline ends. The germline V gene encodes CDR1 DFQATT and CDR2 SNEGSKA (reference sequence). CDR3 loop: CSAGRAPNEKLFF. The CDR3 bases are TGCAGTGCTGGAAGGGCCCCTAATGAAAAACTGTTTTTT.

This clonotype was detected a few times. V gene TRBV29-1 combines with J gene TRBJ2-5, with a tentative D call TRBD1 (5 bases). The CDR3 extends over 13 amino acids. V gave up 1 base and J gave up 0 bases, with 6 bases separating them. Germline values: CDR1 SQVTM, CDR2 ANQGSEA. This CDR3 is CSVEADNQETQYF. The CDR3 nucleotides read TGCAGCGTTGAAGCGGACAACCAAGAGACCCAGTACTTC.

On this clonotype itself: At one boundary the junction diverges from the germline segment, which might be a read error. The chain joins TRBV11-3 to TRBJ2-1, with D perhaps being TRBD1 or TRBD2 (6 bases each). Germline V gene lookup returns CDR1 SGHNT and CDR2 YENEEA. The CDR3 sequence is 16 residues long. CDR3 amino acids: CASSKGGLGVNNDQFF. CDR3 bases: TGTGCCAGCAGCAAAGGGGGGCTCGGGGTGAACAATGATCAGTTCTTC.

The genes are TRBV5-1 and TRBJ2-1; D is ambiguous. The CDR3 sequence is 13 residues long. V was cut by 1 base and J by 7 bases, with 9 bases left in between. Germline CDR1 reads SGHRS; CDR2 reads YFSETQ. Here the CDR3 reads CASSLSSANEQFF. The CDR3 DNA sequence: TGCGCCAGCAGCTTGTCGTCGGCTAATGAGCAGTTCTTC.

The rearrangement uses TRBV29-1 and TRBJ2-7; 7 positions agree with TRBD1. Per the germline V gene, CDR1 is SQVTM and CDR2 is ANQGSEA. The CDR3 contains 14 residues. The V and J ends lost 4 bases and 2 bases, in that order; junction bases with no gene match: 8. The CDR3 is CSVVSPGQPYEQYF. The CDR3 DNA reads as TGCAGCGTTGTTTCCCCGGGACAGCCCTACGAGCAGTACTTC.

This chain links TRBV10-3 with TRBJ1-5; D may be TRBD1 (5 bases). The CDR3 sequence is 13 residues long. Trimming took 2 bases from V and 5 from J, leaving 7 bases between them. Germline values: CDR1 ENHRY, CDR2 SYGVKD. CDR3 nucleotides: TGTGCCATCAGTGAGCGGGACGATCAGCCCCAGCATTTT. It translates to CAISERDDQPQHF.

The rearrangement uses TRBV20-1 and TRBJ2-1; D gene uncertain. The CDR3 extends over 15 amino acids. V was trimmed by 0 bases and J by 4 bases, leaving 13 bases between them. From germline, CDR1 is DFQATT and CDR2 SNEGSKA (reference sequence). The CDR3 DNA is TGCAGTGCTAGAGAACCAAGGTCCCCGTACAATGAGCAGTTCTTC. Amino acids: CSAREPRSPYNEQFF.

A note on this clonotype: The junction departs from germline at one end; a sequencing error may be responsible. This chain connects TRBV4-1 to TRBJ1-2; 7 bases agree with TRBD1. Germline V gives CDR1 MGHRA, CDR2 YSYEKL. The CDR3 covers 15 residues. The CDR3 nucleotides read TGCGCCAGCAGCCAAGGACCGACAGGGAACTATGACTACACCTTC. This encodes CASSQGPTGNYDYTF.

This clonotype turned up a few times. This chain links TRBV4-3 with TRBJ2-7; D gene unclear. The V end was cut by 0 bases, the J end by 1 base, with 7 bases between. The germline CDR1 and CDR2 sequences are LGHNA and YSLEER. This CDR3 has 14 residues. CDR3 region: CASSQDLVSYEQYF. The CDR3 nucleotides read TGCGCCAGCAGCCAAGACTTGGTTTCCTACGAGCAGTACTTC.

The sample holds a few counts of this clonotype. The chain employs TRBV20-1 and TRBJ1-1; D is unresolved. Germline V gives CDR1 DFQATT, CDR2 SNEGSKA (reference sequence). The CDR3 is made up of 14 amino acids. V shed 0 bases and J shed 3 bases, with 11 bases lying between them. CDR3 DNA: TGCAGTGCTAGAGATTATGTGGGGTACACTGAAGCTTTCTTT. Protein sequence: CSARDYVGYTEAFF.

This clonotype was found a few times. This chain connects TRBV5-6 to TRBJ2-1; TRBD2 might be the D (5 bases). V was cut by 1 base and J by 12 bases, with 11 bases left in between. The CDR3 contains 12 residues. Germline V gene data show CDR1 as SGHDT and CDR2 as YYEEEE. CDR3 DNA sequence: TGTGCCAGCAGCTTGAGCGGCCGGTGGCAGTTCTTC. This translates into CASSLSGRWQFF.

This chain joins TRBV7-2 and TRBJ1-2, with TRBD1 matching 7 bases. The junction had 9 bases not matched to a gene; V was cut back by 2 bases and J by 6 bases. The CDR3 is 15 amino acids. CDR1 and CDR2 from the germline V gene are SGHTA and FQGNSA. This chain's CDR3 is CASSLSPGGVHGYTF. The CDR3 DNA reads TGTGCCAGCAGCTTATCCCCAGGGGGAGTGCATGGCTACACCTTC.

In its sample, this clonotype was seen a few times. The chain recombines TRBV7-2 with TRBJ2-7; the D gene is possibly TRBD1 (6 bases). CDR1 and CDR2 (germline): SGHTA, FQGNSA. Trimming stripped 3 bases from V and 5 bases from J, with 17 bases between. There are 15 residues in the CDR3. CDR3: CASSFAGVRWDEQYF. The DNA of the CDR3 is TGTGCCAGCAGCTTCGCAGGGGTGAGGTGGGACGAGCAGTACTTC. The variable domain in full, completed from reference TRBV7-2 and TRBJ2-7, reads GAGVSQSPSNKVTEKGKDVELRCDPISGHTALYWYRQSLGQGLEFLIYFQGNSAPDKSGLPSDRFSAERTGGSVSTLTIQRTQQEDSAVYLCASSFAGVRWDEQYFGPGTRLTVT.

This clonotype turned up a few times. The gene calls are TRBV7-2 and TRBJ2-5; D remains unclear. The J call is uncertain, as TRBJ2-7 better fits the DNA end. Germline V gene lookup returns CDR1 SGHTA and CDR2 FQGNSA. The CDR3 spans 12 residues. CDR3 region: CATSIGIYEQYF. The CDR3 bases are TGTGCCACCTCGATAGGAATATACGAGCAGTACTTC.

The chain employs TRBV15 and TRBJ2-5; D tentatively reads TRBD1 or TRBD2 (5 bases each). There are 14 residues in the CDR3. Germline CDR1 LNHNV, CDR2 YYDKDF (reference sequence). V was cut by 5 bases and J by 5 bases, with 15 bases left in between. CDR3: CATSEGDGPETQYF. CDR3 coding DNA: TGTGCCACCAGCGAAGGGGACGGTCCGGAGACCCAGTACTTC.

The V call is TRBV12-3 or TRBV12-4, the J call TRBJ2-5; no reliable D call. Trimming cost V 1 base and J 2 bases, with 14 bases left between them. The CDR3 totals 16 residues. CDR3 sequence reads: CASSLGVASLQETQYF. DNA for the CDR3: TGTGCCAGCAGTTTAGGGGTTGCGTCCCTACAAGAGACCCAGTACTTC.

This CDR3 is CASSLRTRLDTQYF. For the CDR3, the DNA is TGTGCCAGCAGCCTACGGACTCGCCTGGATACGCAGTATTTT. J is TRBJ2-3 and V is TRBV7-9; TRBD2 is a possible D gene (5 bases). Trimming removed 5 bases from V and 6 bases from J, with 15 bases in between. In germline, CDR1 is SEHNR, CDR2 FQNEAQ (reference sequence). The CDR3 length is 14 residues.

This clonotype showed up just a few times. The genes are TRBV29-1 and TRBJ2-7; TRBD1 might be the D (5 bases). V was trimmed by 7 bases and J by 1 base, leaving 11 bases between them. CDR3 length: 12 amino acids. The germline V gene has CDR1 SQVTM and CDR2 ANQGSEA. The CDR3 sequence: CSGRVGSYEQYF. The CDR3 nucleotides are TGCAGCGGCAGGGTAGGGTCCTACGAGCAGTACTTC.

This chain connects TRBV6-2 or TRBV6-3 to TRBJ2-7; the D is unclear. Germline assignment: CDR1 MNHEY and CDR2 SVGEGT. V lost 7 bases to trimming and J lost 0 bases, with 13 bases between them. The CDR3 has 14 amino acids. The CDR3 nucleotides read TGTGCCAGCAAGAACGGGCGGAGCTCCTACGAGCAGTACTTC. Translation: CASKNGRSSYEQYF.

For this clonotype: One end of the junction varies from germline; a read error may be responsible. This rearrangement joins TRBV7-9 to TRBJ1-5; the D is unclear. The CDR3 length is 15 residues. CDR1 is SEHNR and CDR2 is FQNEAQ in the germline V gene (reference sequence). CDR3 coding DNA: TGTGTCAGCAGCTTATCAGAGACTAGCAATCAGCCCCAGCATTTT. The encoded protein is CVSSLSETSNQPQHF. Drawing the rest from reference TRBV7-9 and TRBJ1-5, the complete variable domain is DTGVSQNPRHKITKRGQNVTFRCDPISEHNRLYWYRQTLGQGPEFLTYFQNEAQLEKSRLLSDRFSAERPKGSFSTLEIQRTEQGDSAMYLCVSSLSETSNQPQHFGDGTRLSIL.

This clonotype was seen more than once but under ten times. The gene calls are TRBV12-3 or TRBV12-4 and TRBJ2-1; perhaps TRBD1 as D (6 bases). CDR3 size: 12 residues. V lost 6 bases and J lost 8, with 11 bases in between. The CDR3 DNA reads as TGTGCCAGCAGCACGGCAGGGGATGAGCAGTTCTTC. Protein: CASSTAGDEQFF.

The V gene is TRBV12-3 or TRBV12-4, the J gene TRBJ2-1; no definite D call. The length of the CDR3 is 15 residues. Trimming removed 2 bases at V and 6 bases at J, with 14 bases between. CDR3 in DNA: TGTGCCAGCAGTTTAAGGCTGTCGGCCCCCAATGAGCAGTTCTTC. The encoded protein is CASSLRLSAPNEQFF.

The chain carries TRBV9 and TRBJ2-5, with a possible D match to TRBD2 (6 bases). Germline CDR1 reads SGDLS; CDR2 reads YYNGEE. Trimming stripped 3 bases from V and 5 bases from J, with 11 bases between. The CDR3 is 13 residues long. CDR3 nucleotide sequence: TGTGCCAGCAGCGATCCCGCGGGGGAGACCCAGTACTTC. Protein: CASSDPAGETQYF.

The chain employs TRBV4-2 and TRBJ1-5, with 8 bases lining up with TRBD1. Germline CDR1 and CDR2: LGHNA and YNFKEQ. The CDR3 length is 16 residues. J lost 7 bases, V lost 1 base, and 9 bases had no gene match. This CDR3 is CASSQVYGQGGQPQHF. CDR3 in DNA: TGTGCCAGCAGCCAAGTTTACGGACAGGGAGGACAGCCCCAGCATTTT.

This clonotype was seen more than once but under ten times. V is TRBV7-2 and J is TRBJ1-2, with a weak D call TRBD1 (5 bases). This CDR3 contains 16 residues. CDR1 is SGHTA and CDR2 is FQGNSA in the germline V gene. V dropped 7 bases and J dropped 7 bases, with 25 bases sitting between them. This CDR3 is CASTPFNDVRGSGYTF. CDR3 nucleotide sequence: TGTGCCAGCACCCCCTTTAATGATGTGAGGGGTTCTGGCTACACCTTC.

The rearrangement joins TRBV4-3 to TRBJ2-6; D tentatively reads TRBD1 or TRBD2 (5 bases each). V lost 5 bases, J lost 0 bases, and 8 bases lay in between. This CDR3 region has 15 residues. Germline V gene lookup returns CDR1 LGHNA and CDR2 YSLEER. In nucleotides, the CDR3 is TGCGCCAGCAGCATGGGGGACTCTGGGGCCAACGTCCTGACTTTC. The encoded protein is CASSMGDSGANVLTF.

The chain recombines TRBV12-3 or TRBV12-4 with TRBJ2-3; tentatively, D is TRBD2 (6 bases). The CDR3 totals 15 residues. V was pared by 1 base and J by 3 bases, with 11 bases between. CDR3 sequence: CASSLGRGMTDTQYF. In DNA, the CDR3 is TGTGCCAGCAGTTTAGGGAGGGGAATGACAGATACGCAGTATTTT.